This T cell receptor beta chain was found in a study of blood T cells in healthy people across ages. CDR1 is DFQATT, CDR2 SNEGSKA, per germline (reference sequence). J gave up 7 bases and V 8 bases, and 10 bases lay outside the gene matches. The CDR3 runs 13 residues. Study-wide findings and caveats: In older individuals, TCR beta diversity per million T cells was lower, falling roughly linearly with age.

Sample-barcoded 5' priming and a J-beta primer mix drove a second PCR of roughly 7 to 11 cycles. TCRdb called the 5' RACE reads again in MiXCR, with one record for every CDR3 protein. The table includes about 1,500,000 distinct CDR3 sequences, roughly 45% detected once. Details on this clonotype: Antigen: not known.

The study isolated at least 6 million PBMCs from each sample. Total RNA, at least 5.5 micrograms per sample, was extracted from PBMCs. The source is a woman younger than 30 in good health. This chain links TRBV20-1 with TRBJ2-1, with 8 bases fitting TRBD2. The sample consisted of blood. CDR3 residues: CSPKRETLNEQFF. The CDR3 bases are TGCAGTCCCAAGCGGGAGACCCTGAATGAGCAGTTCTTC.